This TCR beta chain was recorded in a study of blood T cell repertoires in COVID-19. Across the whole study: Acute and convalescent COVID-19 specimens originated in the United States, Italy and Spain. Nucleic acid was either cDNA or gDNA, and it came from T cells, B-cell-depleted T cells, or PBMCs.

Germline assignment: CDR1 ENHRY and CDR2 SYGVKD. The trim removed 6 bases at V and 0 bases at J, leaving 6 bases unmatched. The CDR3 is 15 amino acids. Sequencing used immunoSEQ multiplex PCR; TCRdb keeps in-frame clones, though not all of them. The repertoire holds some 350,000 clones, with roughly 90% as singletons. The chain recombines TRBV10-3 with TRBJ1-1; 8 nucleotides align to TRBD1. This clonotype was sampled from a woman younger than 45 with COVID-19, enrolled during active disease. What was sequenced was peripheral blood. The CDR3 DNA reads TGTGCCATCAGCCTACAGGGGGGCATGAACACTGAAGCTTTCTTT. Protein product: CAISLQGGMNTEAFF.